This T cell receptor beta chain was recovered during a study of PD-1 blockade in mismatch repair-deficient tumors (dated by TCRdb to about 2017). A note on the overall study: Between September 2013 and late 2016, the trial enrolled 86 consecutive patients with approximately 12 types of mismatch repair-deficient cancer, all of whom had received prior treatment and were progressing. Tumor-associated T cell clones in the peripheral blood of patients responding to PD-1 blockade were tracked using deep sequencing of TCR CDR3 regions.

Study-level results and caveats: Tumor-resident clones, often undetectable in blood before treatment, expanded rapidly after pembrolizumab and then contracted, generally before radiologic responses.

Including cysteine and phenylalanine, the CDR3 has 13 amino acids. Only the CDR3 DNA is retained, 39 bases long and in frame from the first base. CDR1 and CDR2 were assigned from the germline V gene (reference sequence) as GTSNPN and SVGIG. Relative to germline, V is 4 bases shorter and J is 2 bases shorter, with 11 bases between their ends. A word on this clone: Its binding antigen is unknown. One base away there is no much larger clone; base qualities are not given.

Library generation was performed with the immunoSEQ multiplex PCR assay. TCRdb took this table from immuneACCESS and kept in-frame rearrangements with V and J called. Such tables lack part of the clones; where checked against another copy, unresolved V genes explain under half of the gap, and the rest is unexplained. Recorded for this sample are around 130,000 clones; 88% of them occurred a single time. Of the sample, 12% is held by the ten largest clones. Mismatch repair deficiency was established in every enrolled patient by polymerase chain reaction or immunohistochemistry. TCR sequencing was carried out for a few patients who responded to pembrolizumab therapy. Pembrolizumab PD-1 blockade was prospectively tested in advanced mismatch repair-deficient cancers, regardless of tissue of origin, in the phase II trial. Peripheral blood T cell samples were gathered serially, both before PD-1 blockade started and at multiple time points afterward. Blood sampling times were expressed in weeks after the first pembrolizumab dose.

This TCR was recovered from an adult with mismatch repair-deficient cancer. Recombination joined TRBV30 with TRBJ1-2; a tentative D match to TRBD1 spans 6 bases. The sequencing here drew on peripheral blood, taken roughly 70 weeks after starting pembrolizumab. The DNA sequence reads TGTGCCTGGAACCCAACAGGGAACTATGGCTACACCTTC. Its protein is CAWNPTGNYGYTF.